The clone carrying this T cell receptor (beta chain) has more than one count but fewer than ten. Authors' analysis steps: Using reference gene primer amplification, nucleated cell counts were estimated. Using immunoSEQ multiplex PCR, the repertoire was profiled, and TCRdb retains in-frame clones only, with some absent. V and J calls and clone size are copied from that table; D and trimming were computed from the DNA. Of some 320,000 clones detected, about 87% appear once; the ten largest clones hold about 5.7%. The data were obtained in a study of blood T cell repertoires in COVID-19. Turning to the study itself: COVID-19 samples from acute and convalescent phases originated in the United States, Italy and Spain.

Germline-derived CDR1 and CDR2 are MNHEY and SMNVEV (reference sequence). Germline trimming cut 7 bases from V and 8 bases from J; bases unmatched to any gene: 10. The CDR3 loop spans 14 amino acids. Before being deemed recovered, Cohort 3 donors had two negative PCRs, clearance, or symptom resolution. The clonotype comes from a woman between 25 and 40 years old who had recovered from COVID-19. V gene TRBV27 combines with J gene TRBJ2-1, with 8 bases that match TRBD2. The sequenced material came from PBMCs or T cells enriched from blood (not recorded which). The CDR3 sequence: CASNPAGATYEQFF. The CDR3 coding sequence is TGTGCCAGCAACCCAGCGGGGGCCACCTATGAGCAGTTCTTC.